This entry concerns a single T cell receptor beta chain. Methods used by the authors: Researchers report that nucleated cell counts were estimated from reference gene primer amplification. Using immunoSEQ multiplex PCR, the repertoire was profiled, and TCRdb retains in-frame clones only, with some absent. The V and J calls and clone size come from that table; D and trimming were worked out from the DNA. The data contain about 54,000 clones, 70% to 90% of them seen just once; the ten biggest clones take up roughly 5.1%. The sample belongs to a study of blood T cell repertoires in COVID-19. Background on the study: Specimens from acute and convalescent COVID-19 originated in the United States, Italy and Spain.

Germline values: CDR1 ENHRY, CDR2 SYGVKD. Trimming cost V 11 bases and J 2 bases; bases outside gene matches: 7. The CDR3 has 13 amino acids. Sequencing used peripheral blood. The chain carries TRBV10-3 and TRBJ2-7; the match to TRBD1 covers 9 bases. The clonotype originates from a man between 35 and 55 years old with active COVID-19. CDR3 sequence reads: CASKWDRAYEQYF. In DNA form, the CDR3 reads TGTGCCTCCAAATGGGACAGGGCCTACGAGCAGTACTTC.